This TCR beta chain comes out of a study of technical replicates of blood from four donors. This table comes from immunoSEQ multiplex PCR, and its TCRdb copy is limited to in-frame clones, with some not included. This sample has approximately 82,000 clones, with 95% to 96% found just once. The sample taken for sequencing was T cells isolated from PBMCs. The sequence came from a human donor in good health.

Here the CDR3 reads CASSPMTFGTRGETQYF. CDR3 in DNA: TGTGCCAGCAGCCCGATGACCTTCGGGACTAGAGGAGAGACCCAGTACTTC. The genes are TRBV5-6 and TRBJ2-5, with 8 bases lining up with TRBD2. Trimming took 4 bases from V and 4 from J; bases not matched to a gene: 15. CDR1 is SGHDT, CDR2 YYEEEE, per germline. This CDR3 is built from 17 residues.